This T cell receptor (beta chain) was obtained from a study of technical replicates of blood from a handful of donors. Trimming shortened V by 2 bases and J by 4 bases, and 6 bases separated the two germline ends. This CDR3 spans 14 amino acids. CDR1 is SEHNR, CDR2 FQNEAQ, per germline (reference sequence). Generated by immunoSEQ multiplex PCR, the TCRdb table keeps only in-frame clones and is missing some. The sample shows around 53,000 clones, 86% of them seen only once. This receptor was identified in a human donor in good health. Some clones in this sample may be carry-over from other donors' samples. The rearrangement joins TRBV7-9 to TRBJ1-6, with D possibly TRBD1 on 6 matching bases. Sample: PBMCs. The CDR3: CASSLQGYNSPLHF. CDR3 DNA sequence: TGTGCCAGCAGCTTACAGGGGTATAATTCACCCCTCCACTTT.